Below are 29 T cell receptor beta chains sequenced from a single sample in a study of identical twins. TCRdb recomputed calls from the 5' RACE reads with MiXCR, one row per CDR3 protein. The table includes around 1.7 million distinct CDR3 sequences, about 32% detected once. The sample was cord blood. These receptors originate from a newborn girl in good health.

The CDR3 bases are TGCGCCAGCAGCTTGGCTAGGCTAGAGAGGAATGAGCAGTTCTTC. Translation gives CASSLARLERNEQFF. V usage is TRBV5-1 and J usage is TRBJ2-1; D gene ambiguous. Trimming took off 0 bases at V and 7 bases at J, with 14 bases between the two ends. Germline-derived CDR1 and CDR2 are SGHRS and YFSETQ. This CDR3 region has 15 residues.

This clonotype was counted between two and nine times. V and J are TRBV3-1 and TRBJ2-3, with D possibly TRBD2 on 6 matching bases. The germline V gene encodes CDR1 LGHDT and CDR2 YNNKEL (reference sequence). V was trimmed by 3 bases and J by 10 bases, leaving 17 bases between them. The CDR3 is made up of 14 amino acids. CDR3 sequence: CASSHPISGEAQYF. The CDR3 DNA is TGTGCCAGCAGCCACCCGATCTCGGGGGAGGCGCAGTATTTT.

This clonotype was seen only once. A read error is possible here, since a much larger clone lies one base away. The gene calls are TRBV28 and TRBJ2-4; D may be TRBD2 (5 bases). V lost 4 bases, J lost 0 bases, and 19 bases lay in between. Germline V gene lookup returns CDR1 MDHEN and CDR2 SYDVKM. This CDR3 has 18 amino acids. In DNA, the CDR3 is TGTGCCAGCAGTTGGGTTGAACGGGGTCCAATAGCCAAAAACATTCAGTACTTC. It specifies CASSWVERGPIAKNIQYF.

J is TRBJ1-6 and V is TRBV6-1; TRBD1 agrees at 8 bases. This CDR3 is built from 15 residues. Germline V lookup: CDR1 MNHNS, CDR2 SASEGT. V was clipped by 2 bases and J by 5 bases; unmatched bases: 2. The CDR3 loop reads CASSETGGHNSPLHF. In DNA form, the CDR3 reads TGTGCCAGCAGTGAAACAGGGGGTCATAATTCACCCCTCCACTTT.

The rearrangement joins TRBV6-6 to TRBJ1-4; D gene unclear. Germline assignment: CDR1 MNHNY and CDR2 SVGAGI (reference sequence). There are 13 residues in the CDR3. V was shortened by 6 bases and J by 4 bases, with 9 bases between the two germline ends. The chain's CDR3 is CASSIGFNEKLFF. CDR3 bases: TGTGCCAGCAGCATAGGGTTTAATGAAAAACTGTTTTTT.

The chain uses TRBV28 and TRBJ2-7, with 8 bases matching TRBD2. J gave up 5 bases and V 7 bases, and 10 bases lay outside the gene matches. From germline, CDR1 is MDHEN and CDR2 SYDVKM. CDR3 length: 14 amino acids. CDR3 DNA sequence: TGTGCCAGCATACGACGCAGCGGGAGAAACGAGCAGTACTTC. It is translated as CASIRRSGRNEQYF.

This clonotype has just a few counts. The CDR3 DNA reads TGCAGTGCCGAGTCCCATACCTCCTACAATGAGCAGTTCTTC. Encoded protein: CSAESHTSYNEQFF. The V gene is TRBV20-1, the J gene TRBJ2-1; D not resolved. Trimming took off 6 bases at V and 0 bases at J, with 12 bases between the two ends. In germline, CDR1 is DFQATT, CDR2 SNEGSKA (reference sequence). The CDR3 loop spans 14 amino acids.

This clonotype has just a few counts. CDR3 DNA: TGTGCCAGCAGCCCCACTATTGCCAAAAACATTCAGTACTTC. It codes for CASSPTIAKNIQYF. This chain joins TRBV4-2 and TRBJ2-4; D remains unclear. Germline CDR1 is LGHNA and CDR2 is YNFKEQ. V was pared by 4 bases and J by 1 base, with 8 bases between. The CDR3 contains 14 residues.

The chain carries TRBV6-6 and TRBJ2-1; D tentatively reads TRBD1 or TRBD2 (6 bases each). The assigned J gene may be wrong: the sequence end matches TRBJ2-7 better. CDR1 is MNHNY, CDR2 SVGAGI, per germline (reference sequence). The CDR3 is 15 amino acids. The CDR3 reads CASSYAGGSYNEQYF. As DNA, the CDR3 is TGTGCCAGCAGTTACGCCGGGGGCTCCTACAATGAGCAGTACTTC.

J is TRBJ1-4 and V is TRBV19; D uncertain. This CDR3 region has 12 residues. In germline, CDR1 is LNHDA, CDR2 SQIVND (reference sequence). Trimming took off 10 bases at V and 3 bases at J, with 9 bases between the two ends. In nucleotides, the CDR3 is TGTGCCAAATCAGGATCTAATGAAAAACTGTTTTTT. It codes for CAKSGSNEKLFF.

This clonotype was detected a few times. V usage is TRBV3-1 and J usage is TRBJ1-6, with 8 bases matching TRBD1. The CDR3 length is 17 residues. With V trimmed by 10 bases and J by 1 base, 12 bases remained unmatched. Germline CDR1 LGHDT, CDR2 YNNKEL (reference sequence). CDR3 sequence reads: CATEKTGVKSYNSPLHF. The CDR3 region has the DNA TGTGCCACCGAAAAGACAGGGGTAAAGTCCTATAATTCACCCCTCCACTTT.

This rearrangement joins TRBV6-1 to TRBJ2-1; possibly TRBD2 for D (5 bases). The V end lost 7 bases, the J end lost 3 bases, and 13 bases lay between the germline ends. The length of the CDR3 is 14 residues. CDR1 is MNHNS and CDR2 is SASEGT in the germline V gene. The CDR3 DNA follows: TGTGCCAGCATCATGGCGGGCTACTACAATGAGCAGTTCTTC. This encodes CASIMAGYYNEQFF.

The CDR3 sequence is CSAADTANTGELFF. The CDR3 DNA is TGCAGTGCTGCCGATACGGCGAACACCGGGGAGCTGTTTTTT. The chain carries TRBV20-1 and TRBJ2-2; D not certain. Trimming shortened V by 5 bases and J by 0 bases, and 10 bases separated the two germline ends. CDR1 and CDR2 from the germline V gene are DFQATT and SNEGSKA (reference sequence). The CDR3 length is 14 residues.

This clonotype has ten or more counts. This chain links TRBV3-1 with TRBJ2-1; 7 bases fit TRBD2. After removal of 8 bases from V and 2 bases from J, the junction contained 0 bases not matched to a gene. The CDR3 runs 12 residues. In germline, CDR1 is LGHDT, CDR2 YNNKEL (reference sequence). The CDR3 coding sequence is TGTGCCAGCGGACTAGCCTACAATGAGCAGTTCTTC. Translating gives CASGLAYNEQFF.

The chain links TRBV27 to TRBJ2-1; D unresolved. The J call may be wrong; the DNA end is better matched by TRBJ2-7. CDR3 length: 15 amino acids. Germline loops: CDR1 MNHEY, CDR2 SMNVEV (reference sequence). The CDR3 is CASSLRRSSYNEQYF. CDR3 nucleotides: TGTGCCAGCAGTTTGCGACGGAGCTCCTACAATGAGCAGTACTTC.

The V gene is TRBV20-1, the J gene TRBJ1-5; tentatively, D is TRBD1 (5 bases). Germline values: CDR1 DFQATT, CDR2 SNEGSKA (reference sequence). CDR3 size: 16 residues. The V end was cut by 5 bases, the J end by 4 bases, with 21 bases between. CDR3 bases: TGCAGTGCTGCTAGCCGACGGGACCTGTTTAATCAGCCCCAGCATTTT. Its translation is CSAASRRDLFNQPQHF.

This rearrangement joins TRBV7-9 to TRBJ2-1; 7 bases map to TRBD2. The CDR3 extends over 16 amino acids. Germline CDR1 is SEHNR and CDR2 is FQNEAQ (reference sequence). The V gene end was trimmed by 5 bases and the J gene end by 0 bases; junction bases not matched to a gene: 7. CDR3 sequence reads: CASSPLAAPSYNEQFF. CDR3 nucleotides: TGTGCCAGCAGCCCGCTAGCGGCCCCCTCCTACAATGAGCAGTTCTTC.

CDR3 loop: CATSRERGTNTEAFF. The CDR3, as DNA: TGTGCCACCAGCAGAGAACGGGGCACTAACACTGAAGCTTTCTTT. V and J are TRBV15 and TRBJ1-1; tentative D call: TRBD1 (5 bases). V was pared by 0 bases and J by 2 bases, with 10 bases between. Germline CDR1 LNHNV, CDR2 YYDKDF (reference sequence). CDR3 size: 15 residues.

This clonotype came up once. The junction differs from germline at one of its ends, possibly a read error. This chain connects TRBV6-5 to TRBJ2-3, with TRBD2 matching over 7 bases. CDR1 is MNHEY, CDR2 SVGAGI, per germline. This CDR3 comprises 15 residues. CDR3 DNA sequence: TGTGCCAGTAGTTACGGGCTAGCGGAGGGAGATGCGCAGTATTTT. Its translation is CASSYGLAEGDAQYF.

V usage is TRBV24-1 and J usage is TRBJ2-3; 7 bases fit TRBD1. Unmatched junction bases numbered 3, after V lost 1 base and J lost 3 bases. The CDR3 sequence is 15 residues long. Germline values: CDR1 KGHDR, CDR2 SFDVKD. CDR3 sequence: CATSDLRGRTDTQYF. Here the CDR3 DNA reads TGTGCCACCAGTGATTTAAGGGGGCGGACAGATACGCAGTATTTT.

Notes on this clonotype: One base away lies a much larger clone, so this may be a sequencing read error. The V gene is TRBV14, the J gene TRBJ1-2; D is unresolved. This CDR3 has 12 amino acids. Germline CDR1 and CDR2: SGHDN and FVKESK. CDR3 nucleotides: TGTGCCAGCAGCCAATACAACTATGGCTGCACCTTC. This sequence encodes CASSQYNYGCTF.

In its sample, this clonotype was seen a few times. This chain uses TRBV2 with TRBJ2-3, with TRBD2 matching 7 bases. CDR3 length: 13 residues. V lost 10 bases and J lost 4; bases outside the gene matches: 8. Germline V lookup: CDR1 SNHLY, CDR2 FYNNEI. CDR3 nucleotide sequence: TGTGCCACCGAAGCGGGGAACGCAGATACGCAGTATTTT. Translated, it gives CATEAGNADTQYF.

The genes are TRBV3-1 and TRBJ2-5; 8 positions agree with TRBD2. The V gene end was trimmed by 3 bases and the J gene end by 11 bases; junction bases not matched to a gene: 11. The germline gives CDR1 LGHDT, CDR2 YNNKEL (reference sequence). The CDR3 is made up of 14 amino acids. The CDR3: CASSQGTSGVEQYF. CDR3 bases: TGTGCCAGCAGCCAGGGGACTAGTGGGGTTGAGCAGTACTTC.

The J gene is TRBJ2-5, the V gene TRBV6-2 or TRBV6-3; D is undetermined. The CDR3 spans 14 residues. With 5 bases removed from V and 11 bases from J, the gap between germline ends came to 21 bases. Germline values: CDR1 MNHEY, CDR2 SVGEGT. CDR3 protein: CASSDLTKSNEQYF. CDR3 bases: TGTGCCAGCAGTGACCTGACAAAGAGCAATGAGCAGTACTTC.

This chain joins TRBV3-1 and TRBJ2-1; 12 bases line up with TRBD2. Unmatched junction bases numbered 6, after V lost 4 bases and J lost 5 bases. CDR1 and CDR2 from the germline V gene are LGHDT and YNNKEL (reference sequence). This CDR3 is 16 amino acids long. CDR3 residues: CASSLWTSGTNNEQFF. The CDR3 coding sequence is TGTGCCAGCAGCCTATGGACTAGCGGGACGAACAATGAGCAGTTCTTC.

Only a few counts were recorded for this clonotype. The chain recombines TRBV20-1 with TRBJ1-5; no firm D call. Trimming shortened V by 0 bases and J by 3 bases, and 9 bases separated the two germline ends. Looked up from germline, CDR1 is DFQATT and CDR2 is SNEGSKA (reference sequence). This CDR3 is built from 14 residues. The CDR3 is CSARDLRNNQPQHF. The CDR3 DNA sequence: TGCAGTGCTAGAGATCTTAGAAACAATCAGCCCCAGCATTTT.

The chain is built from TRBV20-1 and TRBJ2-1; 7 bases match TRBD1. The trim removed 7 bases at V and 8 bases at J, leaving 2 bases unmatched. The CDR3 is 10 residues long. The germline gives CDR1 DFQATT, CDR2 SNEGSKA (reference sequence). The CDR3 spells CSGDRDEQFF. CDR3 DNA sequence: TGCAGTGGAGACAGGGATGAGCAGTTCTTC.

The chain has TRBV5-1 and TRBJ1-4; possibly TRBD1 for D (5 bases). In germline, CDR1 is SGHRS, CDR2 YFSETQ. The CDR3 has 14 residues. Trimming left V 3 bases short and J 4 bases short, with 10 bases between. The chain's CDR3 is CASSYRDLNEKLFF. The CDR3, as DNA: TGCGCCAGCAGCTATCGGGACCTTAATGAAAAACTGTTTTTT. The variable domain in full, with the rest retrieved from reference TRBV5-1 and TRBJ1-4, is KAGVTQTPRYLIKTRGQQVTLSCSPISGHRSVSWYQQTPGQGLQFLFEYFSETQRNKGNFPGRFSGRQFSNSRSEMNVSTLELGDSALYLCASSYRDLNEKLFFGSGTQLSVL.

V is TRBV15 and J is TRBJ1-4; 8 nucleotides match TRBD1. Looked up from germline, CDR1 is LNHNV and CDR2 is YYDKDF (reference sequence). This CDR3 spans 14 amino acids. Trimming removed 3 bases from V and 7 bases from J; junction bases left unmatched: 4. The CDR3 region is CATSSGQGREKLFF. CDR3 DNA: TGTGCCACCAGCAGTGGACAGGGACGTGAAAAACTGTTTTTT.